The next 26 T cell receptor beta chains were all read from a single sample in a study of blood T cell repertoires in COVID-19. Generated by immunoSEQ multiplex PCR, the TCRdb table keeps only in-frame clones and is missing some. The data show roughly 200,000 clones, around 80% seen once. Sequencing input: peripheral blood. The receptors stem from a man aged 50 to 60 who had recovered from COVID-19.

The chain uses TRBV2 and TRBJ2-2; D not resolved. Per the germline V gene, CDR1 is SNHLY and CDR2 is FYNNEI. V lost 4 bases, J lost 3 bases, and 15 bases lay in between. There are 16 residues in the CDR3. The CDR3: CASSARWRGYTGELFF. The CDR3 DNA is TGTGCCAGCAGTGCTCGATGGCGCGGCTACACCGGGGAGCTGTTTTTT.

The gene calls are TRBV18 and TRBJ1-1; 9 bases map to TRBD1. This CDR3 contains 17 residues. V dropped 6 bases and J dropped 3; count of bases not matched to a gene: 14. CDR1 and CDR2 from the germline V gene are KGHSH and LQKENI. CDR3 in DNA: TGTGCCAGCTCTCTAAAACGACAGGGGGGGAGCTACACTGAAGCTTTCTTT. It is translated as CASSLKRQGGSYTEAFF.

The chain couples TRBV9 to TRBJ2-7, with TRBD2 identical over 9 bases. Looked up from germline, CDR1 is SGDLS and CDR2 is YYNGEE. There are 16 residues in the CDR3. The V and J ends lost 0 bases and 2 bases, in that order; junction bases with no gene match: 6. CDR3: CASSVGSTSGAYEQYF. In DNA, the CDR3 is TGTGCCAGCAGCGTAGGTTCGACTAGCGGAGCCTACGAGCAGTACTTC.

A note on this clone: The sample contains more than one DNA sequence encoding this CDR3. This chain uses TRBV27 with TRBJ2-1, with 10 bases matching TRBD1. Germline CDR1 and CDR2: MNHEY and SMNVEV (reference sequence). The CDR3 contains 16 residues. J was trimmed by 2 bases and V by 6 bases; bases with no gene match: 7. CDR3 amino acids: CASSTRQGATYNEQFF. CDR3 sequence (DNA): TGTGCCAGCAGCACCCGACAGGGGGCGACCTACAATGAGCAGTTCTTC.

The chain uses TRBV28 and TRBJ2-7; perhaps TRBD1 as D (6 bases). The CDR3 consists of 14 residues. Germline assignment: CDR1 MDHEN and CDR2 SYDVKM. V dropped 3 bases and J dropped 5 bases, with 14 bases sitting between them. CDR3 loop: CASSFEAGANEQYF. CDR3 DNA: TGTGCCAGCAGTTTTGAGGCAGGGGCTAACGAGCAGTACTTC.

The chain links TRBV4-1 to TRBJ2-7, with 8 bases fitting TRBD1. The CDR3 consists of 14 residues. Germline V gives CDR1 MGHRA, CDR2 YSYEKL. V was pared by 1 base and J by 4 bases, with 3 bases of the junction left unmatched. CDR3 residues: CASSQAGTGYEQYF. The CDR3 DNA follows: TGCGCCAGCAGCCAAGCCGGGACAGGATACGAGCAGTACTTC.

This chain connects TRBV4-2 to TRBJ2-3; 8 bases are a match to TRBD2. Germline CDR1 is LGHNA and CDR2 is YNFKEQ. The CDR3 spans 15 residues. V lost 2 bases to trimming and J lost 2 bases; unmatched junction nucleotides: 3. The CDR3 sequence is CASSQTSGNTDTQYF. The CDR3, as DNA: TGTGCCAGCAGCCAAACTAGCGGTAACACAGATACGCAGTATTTT.

CDR3 sequence reads: CASSWTGANTEAFF. CDR3 DNA: TGTGCCAGCAGTTGGACAGGGGCGAACACTGAAGCTTTCTTT. V is TRBV27 and J is TRBJ1-1; 9 nucleotides line up with TRBD1. This CDR3 is 14 amino acids long. Germline V gene lookup returns CDR1 MNHEY and CDR2 SMNVEV (reference sequence). The J segment lost 1 base and the V segment lost 4 bases, leaving 1 base of the junction unmatched.

The rearrangement joins TRBV4-3 to TRBJ2-5; D is uncertain. Germline V gene data show CDR1 as LGHNA and CDR2 as YSLEER. The V end lost 1 base, the J end lost 5 bases, and 14 bases lay between the germline ends. The CDR3 covers 15 residues. The CDR3 spells CASSQAQDSPETQYF. The CDR3 DNA reads as TGCGCCAGCAGCCAAGCCCAGGATTCTCCGGAGACCCAGTACTTC.

The rearrangement joins TRBV20-1 to TRBJ2-1, with 9 bases identical to TRBD2. The CDR3 length is 15 residues. Trimming took 3 bases from V and 5 from J; bases not matched to a gene: 8. The germline gives CDR1 DFQATT, CDR2 SNEGSKA (reference sequence). CDR3 loop: CSASQASGTHNEQFF. CDR3 sequence (DNA): TGCAGTGCTAGTCAGGCTAGCGGGACCCACAATGAGCAGTTCTTC.

The rearrangement uses TRBV12-3 or TRBV12-4 and TRBJ1-1; D remains ambiguous. CDR3 length: 13 residues. The ends were cut back, 5 bases at V and 3 bases at J, with 10 bases in the middle. CDR3 in DNA: TGTGCCAGCAGTCGCGACATCGACACTGAAGCTTTCTTT. Its protein is CASSRDIDTEAFF.

This clone was found once. The CDR3 protein is CASSSTSGTYNEQFF. CDR3 nucleotides: TGTGCCAGCAGCTCGACTAGCGGAACCTACAATGAGCAGTTCTTC. V is TRBV11-2 and J is TRBJ2-1; TRBD2 matches at 9 bases. Trimming cost V 4 bases and J 2 bases; bases outside gene matches: 3. Germline CDR1 reads SGHAT; CDR2 reads FQNNGV. The length of the CDR3 is 15 residues.

The V gene is TRBV9, the J gene TRBJ2-2, with 8 bases identical to TRBD1. Trimming took 3 bases from V and 1 from J; bases not matched to a gene: 2. CDR1 and CDR2 (germline): SGDLS, YYNGEE. This CDR3 region has 15 residues. CDR3 region: CASSGGQGNTGELFF. The CDR3 DNA reads TGTGCCAGCAGCGGAGGACAGGGGAACACCGGGGAGCTGTTTTTT.

The V gene is TRBV10-3, the J gene TRBJ1-1, with TRBD1 matching over 8 bases. Germline CDR1 ENHRY, CDR2 SYGVKD. The CDR3 length is 14 residues. The V and J ends lost 2 bases and 4 bases, in that order; junction bases with no gene match: 3. The CDR3 sequence is CAISEDGQGTEAFF. CDR3 DNA sequence: TGTGCCATCAGTGAGGATGGACAGGGCACTGAAGCTTTCTTT.

The chain is built from TRBV27 and TRBJ2-3; the D gene is possibly TRBD2 (5 bases). The CDR3 consists of 13 residues. Germline assignment: CDR1 MNHEY and CDR2 SMNVEV (reference sequence). The V end was cut by 2 bases, the J end by 6 bases, with 9 bases between. In nucleotides, the CDR3 is TGTGCCAGCAGTTTAACGGGAAGGGATACGCAGTATTTT. It yields the protein CASSLTGRDTQYF.

This chain links TRBV24-1 with TRBJ2-2; 9 bases are a match to TRBD2. V shed 2 bases, J shed 3 bases, and the junction held 9 bases outside the gene matches. The CDR3 is 18 amino acids. Germline V CDR1 and CDR2: KGHDR, SFDVKD. The CDR3 nucleotides read TGTGCCACCAGTGATTCCGCGGGAGGGCCTTTGGACACCGGGGAGCTGTTTTTT. Translated: CATSDSAGGPLDTGELFF.

V usage is TRBV28 and J usage is TRBJ1-2, with unresolved D. The V end lost 3 bases, the J end lost 7 bases, and 15 bases lay between the germline ends. Per germline, CDR1 MDHEN and CDR2 SYDVKM. The CDR3 spans 14 residues. The CDR3 bases are TGTGCCAGCAGTTTTCTTGACGAGGGTAGTGGCTACACCTTC. Translating it yields CASSFLDEGSGYTF.

V usage is TRBV24-1 and J usage is TRBJ2-1, with TRBD2 matching over 9 bases. Germline V gene data show CDR1 as KGHDR and CDR2 as SFDVKD. V shed 3 bases and J 5 bases; nucleotides not matched to a gene: 4. The CDR3 length is 15 residues. The CDR3 nucleotides are TGTGCCACCAGTGATGGAGCGGGAGGCAACAATGAGCAGTTCTTC. This encodes CATSDGAGGNNEQFF.

This clone was seen a single time. This chain joins TRBV25-1 and TRBJ1-1; the D is unclear. CDR3 length equals 13 residues. Germline V lookup: CDR1 MGHDK, CDR2 SYGVNS. The V gene lost 2 bases and the J gene lost 11 bases, with 15 bases spanning the gap. CDR3 coding DNA: TGTGCCAGCAGTGAAAACCCCCGCGCGGGGGCTTTCTTT. Translated, it gives CASSENPRAGAFF.

This clone was picked up a small number of times. The chain joins TRBV6-1 to TRBJ1-2; D not resolved. CDR1 and CDR2 (germline): MNHNS, SASEGT. Trimming left V 2 bases short and J 2 bases short, with 6 bases between. The CDR3 has 13 amino acids. CDR3 nucleotide sequence: TGTGCCAGCAGTGAACCCCAAAACTATGGCTACACCTTC. Translation: CASSEPQNYGYTF.

The chain uses TRBV30 and TRBJ2-2; no clear D. Between the trimmed V and J ends, which lost 3 bases and 7 bases, there was a span of 18 bases. The CDR3 extends over 15 amino acids. CDR1 GTSNPN and CDR2 SVGIG come from the germline V gene (reference sequence). CDR3 nucleotides: TGTGCCTGGAGAGCGTATAATCGGGTTTTCGGGGAGCTGTTTTTT. Translating gives CAWRAYNRVFGELFF. The whole variable domain, remainder taken from reference TRBV30 and TRBJ2-2, is SQTIHQWPATLVQPVGSPLSLECTVEGTSNPNLYWYRQAAGRGLQLLFYSVGIGQISSEVPQNLSASRPQDRQFILSSKKLLLSDSGFYLCAWRAYNRVFGELFFGEGSRLTVL.

The chain links TRBV10-1 to TRBJ1-1, with D perhaps matching TRBD1 (5 bases). Trimming removed 3 bases from V and 5 bases from J, with 10 bases in between. Germline CDR1 reads WNHNN; CDR2 reads SYGVQD (reference sequence). This CDR3 region has 13 residues. CDR3 nucleotides: TGCGCCAGCAGTGACAGGGAAGGGACTGAAGCTTTCTTT. Its protein is CASSDREGTEAFF.

This clone appeared a few times. The chain couples TRBV7-2 to TRBJ1-1; D not certain. Trimming took off 1 base at V and 2 bases at J, with 8 bases between the two ends. The CDR3 sequence is 14 residues long. CDR1 and CDR2 (germline): SGHTA, FQGNSA. The DNA for the CDR3 is TGTGCCAGCAGCTTAGTCTTTTTCAACACTGAAGCTTTCTTT. This sequence encodes CASSLVFFNTEAFF.

This clone was detected a few times. The gene calls are TRBV12-3 or TRBV12-4 and TRBJ2-1; D is possibly TRBD2 (7 bases). This CDR3 has 13 amino acids. Trimming pared 4 bases from V and 6 bases from J, leaving 10 bases between. DNA of the CDR3: TGTGCCAGCAGTTCCCGGGGGGCCAATGAGCAGTTCTTC. It is translated as CASSSRGANEQFF.

The chain links TRBV4-3 to TRBJ2-2, with TRBD2 matching over 10 bases. The CDR3 runs to 16 residues. The trim removed 4 bases at V and 7 bases at J, leaving 9 bases unmatched. CDR1 and CDR2 from the germline V gene are LGHNA and YSLEER. The CDR3 nucleotides read TGCGCCAGCAGCCGAGTCCCTAGCGGGAGTGGCGGGGAGCTGTTTTTT. It translates to CASSRVPSGSGGELFF.

The count of this clone is one. The rearrangement joins TRBV28 to TRBJ2-5; 14 bases align to TRBD2. This CDR3 region has 16 residues. Trimming at V came to 3 bases and at J to 7 bases, leaving 7 bases not matched to a gene. The germline V gene encodes CDR1 MDHEN and CDR2 SYDVKM. This CDR3 is CASSLSGLAGVATQYF. As DNA, the CDR3 is TGTGCCAGCAGTTTGTCGGGACTAGCGGGAGTAGCGACCCAGTACTTC.